Each of the 12 T cell receptor beta chains below was sequenced from the same sample in a study of shared T cell receptors in the human thymus. Using immunoSEQ multiplex PCR, the repertoire was profiled, and TCRdb retains in-frame clones only, with some absent. The data hold roughly 710,000 clones, with 80% to 90% observed a single time. This same sample was also taken into another study, of human thymus T cells.

Material for sequencing was thymocytes. Receptors originate from a girl under three years old with a congenital heart defect.

About this clone itself: The sample holds other DNA sequences that translate to the same CDR3. This chain connects TRBV7-2 to TRBJ1-1; D is ambiguous. This CDR3 comprises 13 residues. Germline V gene lookup returns CDR1 SGHTA and CDR2 FQGNSA. Trimming removed 6 bases from V and 2 bases from J, with 10 bases in between. CDR3 nucleotides: TGTGCCAGCAGTCCCACAGTTAACACTGAAGCTTTCTTT. It is translated as CASSPTVNTEAFF.

V and J are TRBV5-1 and TRBJ1-1, with 7 positions matching TRBD1. With 4 bases clipped from V and 4 bases from J, the junction kept 10 bases outside the gene matches. CDR1 is SGHRS, CDR2 YFSETQ, per germline. CDR3 length: 15 residues. The CDR3 nucleotides are TGCGCCAGCAGCGGCAGACAGGGATCGATCACTGAAGCTTTCTTT. This translates into CASSGRQGSITEAFF.

This clone has a handful of counts. The rearrangement joins TRBV7-8 to TRBJ1-5; 7 bases fit TRBD1. The germline V gene encodes CDR1 SGHVS and CDR2 FQNEAQ. V lost 5 bases, J lost 6 bases, and 16 bases stayed unmatched. This CDR3 contains 17 residues. CDR3 nucleotide sequence: TGTGCCAGCAGCCCCCGCCCGACAGGGAGGAAGGGTCAGCCCCAGCATTTT. Its protein product is CASSPRPTGRKGQPQHF.

This chain joins TRBV28 and TRBJ2-4; D gene uncertain. Trimming removed 0 bases at V and 0 bases at J, with 12 bases between. The CDR3 spans 17 residues. In germline, CDR1 is MDHEN, CDR2 SYDVKM. The DNA of the CDR3 is TGTGCCAGCAGTTTATGCCCGGAGAAACTAGCCAAAAACATTCAGTACTTC. Protein product: CASSLCPEKLAKNIQYF.

This clone was detected only a few times. V and J are TRBV4-3 and TRBJ1-6; D call uncertain. The CDR3 is made up of 18 amino acids. Germline V gives CDR1 LGHNA, CDR2 YSLEER. Trimming left V 1 base short and J 0 bases short, with 13 bases between. This CDR3 reads CASSQVVPVPSYNSPLHF. As DNA, the CDR3 is TGCGCCAGCAGCCAAGTGGTCCCGGTCCCCTCCTATAATTCACCCCTCCACTTT.

The chain carries TRBV4-1 and TRBJ2-5; the match to TRBD2 covers 11 bases. The CDR3 is 17 amino acids. CDR1 is MGHRA and CDR2 is YSYEKL in the germline V gene. V lost 0 bases and J lost 5; bases outside the gene matches: 8. CDR3: CASSQEDSGGAWETQYF. The CDR3 coding sequence is TGCGCCAGCAGCCAAGAAGATAGCGGGGGGGCCTGGGAGACCCAGTACTTC.

The rearrangement links TRBV15 to TRBJ2-4; D possibly corresponds to TRBD1 (5 bases). V gave up 5 bases and J gave up 10 bases, with 24 bases separating them. The germline V gene encodes CDR1 LNHNV and CDR2 YYDKDF (reference sequence). CDR3 length: 16 amino acids. The CDR3 sequence: CATSLCEVGESGIQYF. CDR3 coding DNA: TGTGCCACCAGCCTGTGTGAAGTAGGCGAATCAGGGATTCAGTACTTC.

The chain recombines TRBV2 with TRBJ2-7; 15 bases fit TRBD2. The trim removed 6 bases at V and 7 bases at J, leaving 4 bases unmatched. The CDR3 loop spans 14 amino acids. Germline-derived CDR1 and CDR2 are SNHLY and FYNNEI. The CDR3 DNA sequence: TGTGCCAGCAGGCCGGGACTAGCGGGGGGAGAGCAGTACTTC. Translation gives CASRPGLAGGEQYF.

The chain employs TRBV7-9 and TRBJ2-2, with unresolved D. The V end was cut by 3 bases, the J end by 1 base, with 9 bases between. Germline CDR1 is SEHNR and CDR2 is FQNEAQ (reference sequence). CDR3 size: 15 residues. CDR3 DNA: TGTGCCAGCAGCTTCGTCTCACTGAACACCGGGGAGCTGTTTTTT. Its protein product is CASSFVSLNTGELFF.

This clone was counted between two and nine times. This sample includes further DNA sequences coding for the same CDR3. The chain is built from TRBV4-1 and TRBJ2-7; the D gene is possibly TRBD2 (5 bases). Germline V gene lookup returns CDR1 MGHRA and CDR2 YSYEKL. The V and J ends lost 1 base and 0 bases respectively, with 7 bases between them. The CDR3 runs 14 residues. CDR3 bases: TGCGCCAGCAGCCAAGCCGGAGGCTCCTACGAGCAGTACTTC. This encodes CASSQAGGSYEQYF.

This clone has only one observation. The rearrangement links TRBV29-1 to TRBJ1-3; TRBD1 might be the D (5 bases). The CDR3 consists of 14 residues. Per germline, CDR1 SQVTM and CDR2 ANQGSEA. V gave up 4 bases and J gave up 0 bases, with 10 bases separating them. The CDR3 coding sequence is TGCAGCGTTGGGGGGGGAGACTCTGGAAACACCATATATTTT. Encoded protein: CSVGGGDSGNTIYF.

The rearrangement links TRBV28 to TRBJ1-2; D is unresolved. CDR3 size: 13 residues. V lost 4 bases and J 7 bases, leaving 13 bases between the germline ends. Germline V gene lookup returns CDR1 MDHEN and CDR2 SYDVKM. The CDR3 region has the DNA TGTGCCAGCAGTTCCATTACATGTTCTGGCTACACCTTC. Translation gives CASSSITCSGYTF.